This T cell receptor beta chain was sequenced during a study of resident and recirculating memory T cells in vitiligo. Points from the study as a whole: Sequences differed between biopsy sites and patients, suggesting private specificity.

This CDR3 is 12 amino acids long. Losses at the gene ends were 4 bases for V and 7 bases for J; bases not matched to a gene: 2. In germline, CDR1 is SGHRS, CDR2 YFSETQ. A note on this clone: What it binds is not known.

Patients who had received treatment within the previous three months were excluded. The assay was immunoSEQ multiplex PCR, and TCRdb's table has in-frame clones only and misses some. This repertoire shows tens of thousands of clones, 92% found once; its top ten account for 5%. The sequencing sample was made of blood. The genes are TRBV5-1 and TRBJ2-4; 7 nucleotides line up with TRBD1. The clonotype comes from a male donor with vitiligo. This chain's CDR3 is CASSPQGNIQYF. The DNA for the CDR3 is TGCGCCAGCAGCCCACAGGGGAACATTCAGTACTTC.